The source of this T cell receptor (beta chain) is a study of somatic mutations in cytotoxic T cells in rheumatoid arthritis. Study at large: At nearly 100% purity, some V beta antibody-stained T-cell populations were flow-sorted, and these included V beta1+ cells that were sequenced for TCRB.

General observations from the study: The authors did not know the antigen targets of the expanded CD8+ clones.

Repertoires were generated with immunoSEQ multiplex PCR, while TCRdb's copy carries only in-frame clones and drops some. The table shows over 15,000 clones, with more than 70% occurring only once. For this clone: Its antigen is unknown.

Source material: CD8+ T cells sorted from blood. This receptor was taken from an adult with rheumatoid arthritis.

CDR3 sequence: CASSADLPRETQYF. The CDR3 DNA reads as TGCGCCAGCAGCGCAGACCTGCCTCGAGAGACCCAGTACTTC. The chain is built from TRBV5-1 and TRBJ2-5, with no clear D. Germline V gene data show CDR1 as SGHRS and CDR2 as YFSETQ. The germline V and J ends were trimmed by 4 bases and 4 bases, with 14 bases remaining between them. The CDR3 spans 14 residues.